The clone carrying this T cell receptor (beta chain) showed up just a few times. Its antigen is as yet unknown. This CDR3 has 13 amino acids. The germline V gene encodes CDR1 SGHRS and CDR2 YFSETQ. V was pared by 3 bases and J by 2 bases, with 7 bases between. A J-beta primer mix and a sample-barcoded 5' primer were used in a second PCR of roughly 6 to 11 cycles. Each CDR3 protein gets one entry after TCRdb re-called the 5' RACE reads with MiXCR. The sample lists approximately 880,000 distinct CDR3 sequences; around 49% were seen once. This specimen belongs to a study of blood T cells in healthy people across ages. The study's findings and limits: A roughly linear age-dependent decrease characterized TCR beta diversity per million T cells.

The specimen was blood. The chain uses TRBV5-1 and TRBJ2-3; D call uncertain. The receptor's source is a man aged 25-45 years in good health. The CDR3, as DNA: TGCGCCAGCAGCTCCTTATACACAGATACGCAGTATTTT. As protein: CASSSLYTDTQYF.